The T cell receptor (beta chain) described here comes from a study of T-cell reconstitution after alpha-beta-depleted transplantation in children. For TCRbeta, the library was prepared with unique molecular identifiers. Each CDR3 protein gets one entry after TCRdb re-called the PCR reads with MiXCR. This sample has roughly 200,000 distinct CDR3 sequences, with about 9.5% found just once. CDR3 length: 12 residues. Germline-derived CDR1 and CDR2 are MGHRA and YSYEKL. V was pared by 4 bases and J by 4 bases, with 8 bases between. This clonotype was recorded at least ten times. V usage is TRBV4-1 and J usage is TRBJ2-7; D not certain. The sequencing used PBMCs from the stem cell graft donor, collected from the stem cell graft. The clonotype originates from a human donor who donated a stem cell graft to a child with acute lymphoblastic leukemia. CDR3 nucleotide sequence: TGCGCCAGCAGCCGCTCTCCTTACGAGCAGTACTTC. This gives the protein CASSRSPYEQYF.